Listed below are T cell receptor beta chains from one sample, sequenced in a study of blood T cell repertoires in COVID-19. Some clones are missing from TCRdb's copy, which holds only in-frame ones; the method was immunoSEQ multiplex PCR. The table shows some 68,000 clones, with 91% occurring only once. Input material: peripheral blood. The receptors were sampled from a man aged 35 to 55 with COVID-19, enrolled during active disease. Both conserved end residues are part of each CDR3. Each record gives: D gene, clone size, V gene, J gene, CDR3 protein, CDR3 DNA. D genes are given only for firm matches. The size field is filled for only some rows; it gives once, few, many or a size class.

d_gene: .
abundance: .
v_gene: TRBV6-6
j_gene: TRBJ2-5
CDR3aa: CASSYLETQYF
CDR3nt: TGTGCCAGCAGTTACCTAGAGACCCAGTACTTC

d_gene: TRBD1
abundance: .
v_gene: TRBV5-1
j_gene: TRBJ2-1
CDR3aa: CASSLVTGTGKLGEQFF
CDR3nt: TGCGCCAGCAGCTTGGTTACGGGGACAGGGAAGTTAGGTGAGCAGTTCTTC

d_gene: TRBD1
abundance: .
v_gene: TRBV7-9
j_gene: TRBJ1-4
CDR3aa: CASSARQGYTNEKLFF
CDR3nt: TGTGCCAGCAGCGCCCGACAGGGATATACTAATGAAAAACTGTTTTTT

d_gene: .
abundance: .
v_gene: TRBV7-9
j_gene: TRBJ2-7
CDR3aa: CASSLGAYEQYF
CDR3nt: TGTGCCAGCAGCCTGGGCGCCTACGAGCAGTACTTC

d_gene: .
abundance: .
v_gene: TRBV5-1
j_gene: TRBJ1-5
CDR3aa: CASSLAPGAAGQPQHF
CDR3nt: TGCGCCAGCAGCTTGGCTCCGGGGGCAGCGGGGCAGCCCCAGCATTTT

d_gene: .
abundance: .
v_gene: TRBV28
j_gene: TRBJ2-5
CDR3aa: CASSLRSLGETQYF
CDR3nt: TGTGCCAGCAGTCTTAGATCGCTAGGAGAGACCCAGTACTTC

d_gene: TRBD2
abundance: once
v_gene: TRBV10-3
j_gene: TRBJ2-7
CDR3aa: CAISESLAGYEQYF
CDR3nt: TGTGCCATCAGTGAGTCACTAGCGGGGTACGAGCAGTACTTC

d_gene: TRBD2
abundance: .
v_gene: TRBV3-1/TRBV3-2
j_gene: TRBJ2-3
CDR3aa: CASSPLVGGSTDTQYF
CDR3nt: TGTGCCAGCAGCCCTTTGGTCGGGGGGAGCACAGATACGCAGTATTTT

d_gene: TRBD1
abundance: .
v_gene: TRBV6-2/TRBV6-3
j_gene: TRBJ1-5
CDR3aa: CASSPDRGPGSTSQHF
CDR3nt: TGTGCCAGCAGCCCGGACAGGGGGCCTGGATCAACGTCCCAGCATTTT

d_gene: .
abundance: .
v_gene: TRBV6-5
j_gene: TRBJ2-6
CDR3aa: CASTRDSGANVLTF
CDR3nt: TGTGCCAGCACCCGCGACTCTGGGGCCAACGTCCTGACTTTC

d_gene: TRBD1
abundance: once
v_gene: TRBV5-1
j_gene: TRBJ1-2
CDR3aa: CASSLGQGAEGYTF
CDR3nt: TGCGCCAGCAGCCTGGGACAGGGGGCTGAAGGCTACACCTTC

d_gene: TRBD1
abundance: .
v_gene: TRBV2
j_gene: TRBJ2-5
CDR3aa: CASGTDQETQYF
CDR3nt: TGTGCCAGCGGGACAGACCAAGAGACCCAGTACTTC

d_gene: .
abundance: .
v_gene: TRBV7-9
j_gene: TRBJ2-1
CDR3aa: CASSLGTYNEQFF
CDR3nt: TGTGCCAGCAGCTTAGGGACTTACAATGAGCAGTTCTTC

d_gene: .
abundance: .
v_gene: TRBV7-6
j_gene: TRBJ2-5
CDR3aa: CASSSPPGSGQETQYF
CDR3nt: TGTGCCAGCAGCTCCCCTCCTGGTAGCGGCCAAGAGACCCAGTACTTC

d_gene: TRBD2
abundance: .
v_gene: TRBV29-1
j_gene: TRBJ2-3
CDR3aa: CSVEIAGVSTDTQYF
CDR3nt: TGCAGCGTTGAGATAGCGGGGGTTAGCACAGATACGCAGTATTTT

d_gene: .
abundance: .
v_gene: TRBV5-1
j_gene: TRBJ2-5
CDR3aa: CASTSGGPQETQYF
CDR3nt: TGCGCCAGCACGTCGGGGGGCCCGCAAGAGACCCAGTACTTC

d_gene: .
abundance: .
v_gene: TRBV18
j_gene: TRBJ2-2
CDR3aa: CASSPGNTGELFF
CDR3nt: TGTGCCAGCTCACCCGGGAACACCGGGGAGCTGTTTTTT

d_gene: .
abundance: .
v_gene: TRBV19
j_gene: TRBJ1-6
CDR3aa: CASQRGSNSPLHF
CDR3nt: TGTGCCAGCCAGAGGGGGAGTAATTCACCCCTCCACTTT

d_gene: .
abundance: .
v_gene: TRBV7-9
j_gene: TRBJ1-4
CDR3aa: CASSLGSGGDEKLFF
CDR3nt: TGTGCCAGCAGCTTAGGTTCGGGGGGCGATGAAAAACTGTTTTTT

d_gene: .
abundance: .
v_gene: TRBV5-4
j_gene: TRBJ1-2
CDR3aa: CASRGGAVENGYTF
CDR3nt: TGTGCCAGCAGAGGGGGGGCGGTAGAGAATGGCTACACCTTC

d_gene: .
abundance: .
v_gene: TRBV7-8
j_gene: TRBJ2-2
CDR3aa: CASSLDSASGELFF
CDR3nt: TGTGCCAGCAGCTTAGATTCCGCGTCCGGGGAGCTGTTTTTT

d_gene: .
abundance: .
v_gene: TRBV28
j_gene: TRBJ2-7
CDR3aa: CASSSSIGTYEQYF
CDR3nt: TGTGCCAGCAGTTCTAGCATTGGGACCTACGAGCAGTACTTC

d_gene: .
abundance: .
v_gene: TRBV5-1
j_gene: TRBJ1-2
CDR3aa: CASRIESGDYGYTF
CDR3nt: TGCGCCAGCAGGATCGAATCCGGGGACTATGGCTACACCTTC

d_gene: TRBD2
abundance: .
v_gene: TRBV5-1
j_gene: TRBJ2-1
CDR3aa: CASGLPSGVYNEQFF
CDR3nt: TGCGCCAGCGGCCTTCCTAGCGGGGTATACAATGAGCAGTTCTTC

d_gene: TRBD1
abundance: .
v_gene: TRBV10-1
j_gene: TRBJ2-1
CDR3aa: CASSDFGAWDSPYNEQFF
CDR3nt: TGCGCCAGCAGTGACTTTGGAGCCTGGGACAGCCCCTACAATGAGCAGTTCTTC

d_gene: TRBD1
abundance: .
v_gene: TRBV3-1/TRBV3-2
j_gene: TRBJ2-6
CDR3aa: CASSQVFLDRGSGANVLTF
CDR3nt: TGTGCCAGCAGCCAAGTCTTCCTGGACAGGGGCTCTGGGGCCAACGTCCTGACTTTC

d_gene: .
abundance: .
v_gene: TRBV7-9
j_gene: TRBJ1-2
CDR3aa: CASSLVGVKDGYGYTF
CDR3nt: TGTGCCAGCAGCTTAGTCGGGGTTAAGGATGGCTATGGCTACACCTTC

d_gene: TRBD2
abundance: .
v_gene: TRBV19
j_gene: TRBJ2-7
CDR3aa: CASSQAGDDEQYF
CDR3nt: TGTGCCAGTAGTCAGGCGGGGGACGACGAGCAGTACTTC

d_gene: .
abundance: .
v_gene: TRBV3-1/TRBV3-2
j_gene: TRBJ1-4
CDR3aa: CASSQDGRGRAEKLFF
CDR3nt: TGTGCCAGCAGCCAAGATGGCCGCGGCAGGGCCGAAAAACTGTTTTTT

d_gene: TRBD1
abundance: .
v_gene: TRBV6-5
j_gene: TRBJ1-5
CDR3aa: CASSPGTDHQPQHF
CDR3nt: TGTGCCAGCAGCCCAGGGACAGACCATCAGCCCCAGCATTTT

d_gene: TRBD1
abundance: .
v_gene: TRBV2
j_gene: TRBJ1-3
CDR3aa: CASSAIPPQGAGNTIYF
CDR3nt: TGTGCCAGCAGTGCCATTCCGCCCCAGGGGGCTGGAAACACCATATATTTT

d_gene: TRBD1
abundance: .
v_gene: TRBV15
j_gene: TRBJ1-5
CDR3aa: CATSKGQGGQPQHF
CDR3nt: TGTGCCACCAGCAAAGGACAGGGGGGTCAGCCCCAGCATTTT

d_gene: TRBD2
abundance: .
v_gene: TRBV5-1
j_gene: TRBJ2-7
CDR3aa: CASSSRGASYEQYF
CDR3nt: TGCGCCAGCAGCTCGCGGGGGGCCTCCTACGAGCAGTACTTC

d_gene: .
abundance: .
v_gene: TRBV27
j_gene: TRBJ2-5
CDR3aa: CASRPLAWEETQYF
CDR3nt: TGTGCCAGCAGGCCCCTCGCTTGGGAGGAGACCCAGTACTTC

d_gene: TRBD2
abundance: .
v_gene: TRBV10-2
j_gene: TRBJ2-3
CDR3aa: CASGGGTQYF
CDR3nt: TGCGCCAGCGGGGGGGGTACGCAGTATTTT

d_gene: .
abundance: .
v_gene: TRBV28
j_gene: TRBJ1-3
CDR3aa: CASSLSEAGNTIYF
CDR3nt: TGTGCCAGCAGTTTATCAGAAGCTGGAAACACCATATATTTT

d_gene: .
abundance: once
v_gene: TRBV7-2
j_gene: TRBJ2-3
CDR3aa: CASSPRPWWGGTDTQYF
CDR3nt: TGTGCCAGCAGCCCGCGACCTTGGTGGGGGGGCACAGATACGCAGTATTTT

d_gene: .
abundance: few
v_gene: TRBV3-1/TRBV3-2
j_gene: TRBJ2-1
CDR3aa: CASSQGGPDEQFF
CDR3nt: TGTGCCAGCAGCCAAGGAGGGCCGGATGAGCAGTTCTTC

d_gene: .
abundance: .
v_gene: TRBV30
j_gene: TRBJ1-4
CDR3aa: CAWSVTALTNEKLFF
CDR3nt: TGTGCCTGGAGTGTAACAGCACTAACTAATGAAAAACTGTTTTTT

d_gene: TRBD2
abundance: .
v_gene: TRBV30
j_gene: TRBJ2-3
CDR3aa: CAWTHLAGGSDTQYF
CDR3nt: TGTGCCTGGACACATCTAGCGGGGGGCTCAGATACGCAGTATTTT

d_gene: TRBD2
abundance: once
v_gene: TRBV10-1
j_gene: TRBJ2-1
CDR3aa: CASSESSGGASVEQFF
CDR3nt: TGCGCCAGCAGTGAGTCTAGCGGGGGGGCCTCGGTTGAGCAGTTCTTC

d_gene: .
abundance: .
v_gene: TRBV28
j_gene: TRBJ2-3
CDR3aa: CASSLMGLDTQYF
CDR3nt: TGTGCCAGCAGTTTAATGGGGCTAGATACGCAGTATTTT

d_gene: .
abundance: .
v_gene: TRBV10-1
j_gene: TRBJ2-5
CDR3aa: CASSDGGETQYF
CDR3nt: TGCGCCAGCAGTGACGGGGGAGAGACCCAGTACTTC

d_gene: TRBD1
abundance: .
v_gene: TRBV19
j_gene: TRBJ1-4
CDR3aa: CASSSWTGGIEKLFF
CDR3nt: TGTGCCAGTAGTTCTTGGACAGGGGGCATTGAAAAACTGTTTTTT